The 25 T cell receptor beta chains below come from one sample, sequenced in a study of response to subunit inactivated influenza vaccine (dated by TCRdb to 2017 to 2018). The receptor library was made with RT-PCR. The run used an Illumina HiSeq 2500. The public reads were reanalyzed by TCRdb: fastp trimming at Q25, MiXCR alignment, in-frame beta chains only. Each record represents a unique CDR3 protein, reported with the most common genes and DNA among its rows. The sample profile shows fewer than 600,000 distinct CDR3 sequences; around 7.9% of them were found once. Clones ranked in the top ten supply over 10% of the sample. The source was PBMCs from blood, collected less than 30 months after vaccination. The receptor source for this set is a man aged 50-75 years who received an inactivated influenza vaccine. Donor details come from another sample of the same person, matched by shared clones.

The chain joins TRBV3-1 to TRBJ2-7; TRBD2 aligns across 10 bases. The CDR3 runs to 16 residues. After removal of 4 bases from V and 3 bases from J, the junction contained 9 bases not matched to a gene. The germline CDR1 and CDR2 sequences are LGHDT and YNNKEL (reference sequence). In DNA, the CDR3 is TGTGCCAGCAGCCGTACCGGGACTAGCGTTAGCTACGAGCAGTACTTC. Protein: CASSRTGTSVSYEQYF.

The chain recombines TRBV20-1 with TRBJ2-3; D is tentatively TRBD1 or TRBD2 (5 bases each). Deletions cut 5 bases from V and 0 bases from J, with 18 bases between. In germline, CDR1 is DFQATT, CDR2 SNEGSKA (reference sequence). The CDR3 has 16 amino acids. CDR3 in amino acids: CSAQGARGGSTDTQYF. CDR3 bases: TGCAGTGCTCAAGGGGCGAGGGGCGGAAGCACAGATACGCAGTATTTT.

In this sample, this clonotype turned up many times. This CDR3 is CASSLGAREQYF. CDR3 nucleotides: TGTGCCAGCAGCTTAGGAGCGCGAGAGCAGTACTTC. The chain is built from TRBV7-9 and TRBJ2-7; D is undetermined. The V gene lost 1 base and the J gene lost 7 bases, with 8 bases spanning the gap. There are 12 residues in the CDR3. CDR1 and CDR2 from the germline V gene are SEHNR and FQNEAQ (reference sequence).

This clonotype has a count of ten or more. The chain uses TRBV12-3 or TRBV12-4 and TRBJ2-1; 11 nucleotides line up with TRBD2. This CDR3 comprises 16 residues. The trim removed 4 bases at V and 6 bases at J, leaving 8 bases unmatched. The CDR3 here is CASSSRLAGPSNEQFF. For the CDR3, the DNA is TGTGCCAGCAGTTCCCGACTAGCGGGACCTTCCAATGAGCAGTTCTTC.

The chain has TRBV11-3 and TRBJ2-1; TRBD2 matches 12 bases. J gave up 8 bases and V 1 base, and 3 bases lay outside the gene matches. Looked up from germline, CDR1 is SGHNT and CDR2 is YENEEA. The CDR3 length is 15 residues. The CDR3 DNA is TGTGCCAGCAGCTTAGGGACTAGCGGGATACATGAGCAGTTCTTC. Encoded protein: CASSLGTSGIHEQFF.

V gene TRBV20-1 combines with J gene TRBJ2-1, with 7 bases lining up with TRBD2. CDR3 length: 15 residues. Trimming at V came to 3 bases and at J to 8 bases, leaving 13 bases not matched to a gene. Germline V gives CDR1 DFQATT, CDR2 SNEGSKA (reference sequence). Written as DNA, the CDR3 is TGCAGTGCTAGGCATCTGGCGGGAGCTTTGGATGAGCAGTTCTTC. Translated: CSARHLAGALDEQFF.

This clonotype was detected many times. The genes are TRBV6-2 or TRBV6-3 and TRBJ2-5; D ambiguous. Germline V CDR1 and CDR2: MNHEY, SVGEGT. V lost 2 bases and J lost 4, with 5 bases in between. CDR3 length: 12 amino acids. CDR3 sequence reads: CASSYVGETQYF. The CDR3 bases are TGTGCCAGCAGTTACGTTGGAGAGACCCAGTACTTC.

The chain links TRBV12-3 or TRBV12-4 to TRBJ2-1; D ambiguous. Trimming left V 4 bases short and J 9 bases short, with 4 bases between. CDR3 length: 10 residues. The CDR3 loop is CASSSGEQFF. The CDR3 nucleotides are TGTGCCAGCAGTTCGGGTGAGCAGTTCTTC.

This clonotype has a count of ten or more. This chain connects TRBV28 to TRBJ2-1, with D possibly being TRBD1 (5 bases). CDR1 is MDHEN, CDR2 SYDVKM, per germline. The CDR3 covers 14 residues. The germline V and J ends were trimmed by 5 bases and 0 bases, with 8 bases remaining between them. CDR3: CASSRGGSYNEQFF. For the CDR3, the DNA is TGTGCCAGCAGTAGGGGCGGCTCCTACAATGAGCAGTTCTTC.

The rearrangement links TRBV7-2 to TRBJ2-7; 7 bases match TRBD2. This CDR3 spans 15 amino acids. Germline CDR1 SGHTA, CDR2 FQGNSA. V lost 5 bases, J lost 2 bases, and 9 bases stayed unmatched. The CDR3 protein is CASSRLSGAAYEQYF. In nucleotides, the CDR3 is TGTGCCAGCAGCCGGCTCAGCGGGGCCGCCTACGAGCAGTACTTC.

The chain uses TRBV28 and TRBJ2-7; 10 bases are shared with TRBD1. Per the germline V gene, CDR1 is MDHEN and CDR2 is SYDVKM. The CDR3 is 13 amino acids. Trimming cost V 6 bases and J 2 bases; bases outside gene matches: 1. CDR3: CASRGQGPYEQYF. The CDR3, as DNA: TGTGCCAGCAGGGGACAGGGGCCCTACGAGCAGTACTTC.

A remark on this clonotype: This likely comes from a read error, as the CDR3 has no conserved phenylalanine or tryptophan at its end. The chain links TRBV5-5 to TRBJ2-3; D is undetermined. The V end lost 0 bases, the J end lost 5 bases, and 10 bases lay between the germline ends. The CDR3 is made up of 14 amino acids. Germline V gene sequence: CDR1 SGHKS, CDR2 YYEKEE (reference sequence). The CDR3 is CASSLGTGGDTQYY. CDR3 nucleotides: TGTGCCAGCAGCTTGGGGACCGGCGGAGATACGCAGTATTAT.

This clonotype turned up a few times. The chain combines TRBV6-5 with TRBJ1-2, with 7 positions matching TRBD1. Germline loops: CDR1 MNHEY, CDR2 SVGAGI. The length of the CDR3 is 13 residues. The trim removed 4 bases at V and 7 bases at J, leaving 6 bases unmatched. Here the CDR3 reads CASSSEGAGGYTF. DNA of the CDR3: TGTGCCAGCAGTTCAGAGGGGGCAGGTGGCTACACCTTC.

There are a few counts of this clonotype. The chain couples TRBV10-2 to TRBJ2-5, with TRBD1 matching 8 bases. The CDR3 sequence is 13 residues long. Germline V lookup: CDR1 WSHSY, CDR2 SAAADI. V dropped 7 bases and J dropped 1; count of bases not matched to a gene: 2. The DNA of the CDR3 is TGCGCCAGCAACGGACAGGGCCAAGAGACCCAGTACTTC. This encodes CASNGQGQETQYF.

This clonotype was seen more than once but under ten times. The chain combines TRBV12-3 or TRBV12-4 with TRBJ1-1; D ambiguous. The CDR3 sequence is 13 residues long. The V end was cut by 6 bases, the J end by 4 bases, with 12 bases between. CDR3: CASSGSGGTEAFF. CDR3 coding DNA: TGTGCCAGCAGCGGATCGGGTGGCACTGAAGCTTTCTTT.

This clonotype came up many times. The J gene is TRBJ1-5, the V gene TRBV10-3; D gene ambiguous. V lost 3 bases, J lost 7 bases, and 13 bases lay in between. Germline V gene lookup returns CDR1 ENHRY and CDR2 SYGVKD. The CDR3 contains 14 residues. Here the CDR3 reads CAISDRGGGQPQHF. DNA of the CDR3: TGTGCCATCAGTGACCGGGGAGGTGGACAGCCCCAGCATTTT.

This clonotype appeared many times. The chain recombines TRBV20-1 with TRBJ2-3; possible D gene TRBD2, 5 bases. Germline lookup yields CDR1 DFQATT and CDR2 SNEGSKA (reference sequence). The CDR3 has 13 amino acids. Between the trimmed V and J ends, which lost 0 bases and 8 bases, there was a span of 12 bases. The CDR3 spells CSARDGLGGTQYF. DNA for the CDR3: TGCAGTGCTAGAGATGGGCTAGGAGGTACGCAGTATTTT.

There are many counts of this clonotype. The chain carries TRBV11-2 and TRBJ2-3, with D unclear. CDR1 is SGHAT and CDR2 is FQNNGV in the germline V gene. CDR3 length equals 14 residues. The V end was cut by 2 bases, the J end by 2 bases, with 8 bases between. Here the CDR3 DNA reads TGTGCCAGCAGCTTAAGACCCAACACAGATACGCAGTATTTT. Amino acid sequence: CASSLRPNTDTQYF.

This clonotype turned up a few times. This chain uses TRBV12-3 or TRBV12-4 with TRBJ2-5, with D perhaps TRBD1 or TRBD2 (5 bases each). The CDR3 contains 15 residues. With 2 bases removed from V and 4 bases from J, the gap between germline ends came to 14 bases. Here the CDR3 DNA reads TGTGCCAGCAGTTTAATCCGGTATGGGGGAGAGACCCAGTACTTC. It specifies CASSLIRYGGETQYF.

This clonotype was seen only a few times. The V call is TRBV5-1, the J call TRBJ2-3; either TRBD1 or TRBD2 may supply D (5 bases each). CDR3 length: 15 residues. Trimming shortened V by 4 bases and J by 2 bases, and 14 bases separated the two germline ends. Germline V CDR1 and CDR2: SGHRS, YFSETQ. CDR3 loop: CASSPGHGNTDTQYF. The CDR3 nucleotides read TGCGCCAGCAGCCCAGGACACGGGAACACAGATACGCAGTATTTT. Using reference TRBV5-1 and TRBJ2-3 for the parts outside the CDR3, the full variable domain is KAGVTQTPRYLIKTRGQQVTLSCSPISGHRSVSWYQQTPGQGLQFLFEYFSETQRNKGNFPGRFSGRQFSNSRSEMNVSTLELGDSALYLCASSPGHGNTDTQYFGPGTRLTVL.

V usage is TRBV4-3 and J usage is TRBJ2-3; D is unresolved. V was shortened by 0 bases and J by 6 bases, with 10 bases between the two germline ends. Per germline, CDR1 LGHNA and CDR2 YSLEER. This CDR3 is built from 14 residues. The CDR3 reads CASSQDRFLDTQYF. The CDR3 DNA reads TGCGCCAGCAGCCAAGATCGCTTTTTGGATACGCAGTATTTT.

At least ten counts were recorded for this clonotype. The chain employs TRBV20-1 and TRBJ2-2; TRBD2 matches 13 bases. The CDR3 contains 15 residues. Germline V lookup: CDR1 DFQATT, CDR2 SNEGSKA (reference sequence). V was pared by 6 bases and J by 3 bases, with 4 bases of the junction left unmatched. The CDR3 sequence is CSARTSGSYTGELFF. CDR3 coding DNA: TGCAGTGCCCGGACTAGCGGGAGTTACACCGGGGAGCTGTTTTTT.

The sample holds many counts of this clonotype. This sequence joins TRBV7-9 and TRBJ1-2; 7 bases line up with TRBD1. The germline V gene encodes CDR1 SEHNR and CDR2 FQNEAQ (reference sequence). The CDR3 runs to 12 residues. Germline trimming cut 5 bases from V and 8 bases from J; bases unmatched to any gene: 5. CDR3 region: CASSQYRGGYTF. CDR3 DNA sequence: TGTGCCAGCAGCCAGTACAGGGGCGGCTACACCTTC.

This clonotype was observed many times. V usage is TRBV10-3 and J usage is TRBJ1-1; TRBD1 is a possible D gene (5 bases). Trimming cost V 10 bases and J 1 base, with 13 bases left between them. This CDR3 is built from 13 residues. Germline CDR1 is ENHRY and CDR2 is SYGVKD. The chain's CDR3 is CATSGGWNTEAFF. Written as DNA, the CDR3 is TGTGCCACCTCTGGGGGGTGGAACACTGAAGCTTTCTTT.

This clonotype showed up many times. The chain carries TRBV27 and TRBJ1-5, with 10 bases lining up with TRBD1. The length of the CDR3 is 15 residues. V shed 3 bases, J shed 7 bases, and the junction held 6 bases outside the gene matches. The germline gives CDR1 MNHEY, CDR2 SMNVEV (reference sequence). The CDR3 region is CASSFGTGVGQPQHF. The DNA of the CDR3 is TGTGCCAGCAGTTTCGGGACAGGGGTTGGGCAGCCCCAGCATTTT.